This T cell receptor (beta chain) came from a study of T cells in Graves' hyperthyroidism and ophthalmopathy. Study-level points and caveats: Blood shared most expanded thyroid clonotypes above 0.001.

Stable Graves' hyperthyroidism meant no ophthalmopathy progression within 18 months. Patients having uncontrolled infection, another autoimmune disease, pregnancy or lactation were not included. The CDR3 spans 14 residues. Trimming pared 2 bases from V and 3 bases from J, leaving 10 bases between. In germline, CDR1 is SGHTA, CDR2 FQGNSA. Ten or more counts support this clonotype. What it binds is unknown. RNA transcripts yielded amplified TCR beta CDR3 regions. First-round RT-PCR with HTBI primers amplified the TCR CDR3 region. TCRdb re-analysed the multiplex PCR reads in MiXCR, keeping a single row per CDR3 protein. The table has some 510,000 distinct CDR3 sequences, about 45% seen once.

The chain has TRBV7-2 and TRBJ1-2; perhaps TRBD1 as D (5 bases). Material: peripheral blood or thyroid tissue (not recorded which). The TCR comes from a woman between 18 and 30 years old with Graves' hyperthyroidism. CDR3 nucleotides: TGTGCCAGCAGCTTATGGCAGGGTTACTATGGCTACACCTTC. Amino acids: CASSLWQGYYGYTF.